Below, 23 T cell receptor beta chains from the same sample are listed, as sequenced in a study of identifying expanded T cells in peripheral blood. TCRdb keeps only in-frame clones here, not all; method: immunoSEQ multiplex PCR. The table has tens of thousands of clones, around 90% seen once; the top ten hold 19%. Sequencing was carried out using blood. These receptor sequences come from a person between 18 and 75 years old in good health.

In this sample, this clone turned up a few times. The V call is TRBV4-3, the J call TRBJ2-7; D gene ambiguous. Germline CDR1 reads LGHNA; CDR2 reads YSLEER. This CDR3 spans 16 amino acids. With 4 bases removed from V and 4 bases from J, the gap between germline ends came to 20 bases. This chain's CDR3 is CASSPQQEKGYYEQYF. As DNA, the CDR3 is TGCGCCAGCAGCCCGCAGCAAGAAAAGGGCTATTACGAGCAGTACTTC.

This rearrangement joins TRBV28 to TRBJ1-1, with TRBD1 identical over 9 bases. Germline CDR1 reads MDHEN; CDR2 reads SYDVKM. This CDR3 is 14 amino acids long. The V segment lost 3 bases and the J segment 4 bases; nucleotides outside the gene matches: 3. The CDR3 nucleotides read TGTGCCAGCAGTTTTTCGACAGGGGGCACTGAAGCTTTCTTT. Translating it yields CASSFSTGGTEAFF.

The chain links TRBV4-1 to TRBJ1-3; TRBD1 is a possible D gene (5 bases). Germline CDR1 and CDR2: MGHRA and YSYEKL. V lost 4 bases to trimming and J lost 2 bases, with 12 bases between them. The CDR3 totals 15 residues. CDR3 residues: CASSLGGGPGNTIYF. CDR3 nucleotides: TGCGCCAGCAGCCTCGGGGGAGGGCCTGGAAACACCATATATTTT.

The rearrangement joins TRBV4-3 to TRBJ2-3; 8 nucleotides agree with TRBD2. Per germline, CDR1 LGHNA and CDR2 YSLEER. V shed 4 bases and J 1 base; nucleotides not matched to a gene: 7. The CDR3 loop spans 16 amino acids. Here the CDR3 reads CASSPGGSGGTDTQYF. In DNA form, the CDR3 reads TGCGCCAGCAGCCCGGGGGGGAGCGGGGGCACAGATACGCAGTATTTT.

The rearrangement joins TRBV6-1 to TRBJ2-7; maybe TRBD1 (5 bases). Germline V gives CDR1 MNHNS, CDR2 SASEGT. V lost 6 bases, J lost 2 bases, and 8 bases lay in between. CDR3 length: 12 residues. CDR3 residues: CASRDTAYEQYF. CDR3 nucleotide sequence: TGTGCCAGCAGGGACACCGCCTACGAGCAGTACTTC.

This clone was seen just once. The J gene is TRBJ2-7, the V gene TRBV4-3; 9 bases map to TRBD2. The CDR3 extends over 15 amino acids. Losses at the gene ends were 1 base for V and 5 bases for J; bases not matched to a gene: 6. The germline V gene has CDR1 LGHNA and CDR2 YSLEER. CDR3: CASSQVVSGGHEQYF. The CDR3 DNA is TGCGCCAGCAGCCAAGTCGTTAGCGGGGGCCACGAGCAGTACTTC.

The chain uses TRBV28 and TRBJ2-5; 9 bases fit TRBD1. CDR3 size: 13 residues. The trim removed 8 bases at V and 11 bases at J, leaving 12 bases unmatched. The V gene's germline CDR1 is MDHEN and CDR2 SYDVKM. DNA of the CDR3: TGTGCCAGCGGGACAGGGTACCCAAGTGTGCAGTACTTC. Its protein is CASGTGYPSVQYF.

The chain links TRBV5-1 to TRBJ1-2; D may be TRBD1 (6 bases). V lost 7 bases and J 8 bases, leaving 27 bases between the germline ends. CDR1 SGHRS and CDR2 YFSETQ come from the germline V gene. The CDR3 has 16 residues. The DNA for the CDR3 is TGCGCCAGCGGGGCCGGATCGACCGGGACAACAAGGGGCTACACCTTC. This codes for CASGAGSTGTTRGYTF.

This chain uses TRBV28 with TRBJ2-5; TRBD1 agrees at 7 bases. The CDR3 extends over 22 amino acids. Unmatched junction bases numbered 30, after V lost 7 bases and J lost 1 base. Looked up from germline, CDR1 is MDHEN and CDR2 is SYDVKM. In DNA, the CDR3 is TGTGCCAGCAAGATAGTCCACAGGGGAACGAAGCCCTTTAATCACCCCCAAGAGACCCAGTACTTC. This sequence encodes CASKIVHRGTKPFNHPQETQYF.

The genes are TRBV5-4 and TRBJ1-4; TRBD1 agrees at 9 bases. With V trimmed by 2 bases and J by 8 bases, 4 bases remained unmatched. This CDR3 comprises 14 residues. Germline lookup yields CDR1 SGHNT and CDR2 YYREEE (reference sequence). The CDR3 DNA is TGTGCCAGCAGCTTACAGGGGGCATTGGAAAAACTGTTTTTT. The encoded protein is CASSLQGALEKLFF.

This chain links TRBV13 with TRBJ2-3, with D uncertain. The CDR3 is made up of 12 amino acids. Germline V gene sequence: CDR1 PRHDT, CDR2 FYEKMQ (reference sequence). Trimming removed 5 bases at V and 1 base at J, with 4 bases between. DNA for the CDR3: TGTGCCAGCAGCAGACGCACAGATACGCAGTATTTT. Encoded protein: CASSRRTDTQYF.

The V call is TRBV5-6, the J call TRBJ2-7; 8 bases line up with TRBD2. V shed 2 bases, J shed 1 base, and the junction held 5 bases outside the gene matches. Germline assignment: CDR1 SGHDT and CDR2 YYEEEE. This CDR3 is built from 15 residues. CDR3 amino acids: CASSLVGTRSYEQYF. The CDR3 DNA follows: TGTGCCAGCAGCTTAGTAGGGACTAGGTCCTACGAGCAGTACTTC. Supplemented by reference TRBV5-6 and TRBJ2-7, the full variable domain reads DAGVTQSPTHLIKTRGQQVTLRCSPKSGHDTVSWYQQALGQGPQFIFQYYEEEERQRGNFPDRFSGHQFPNYSSELNVNALLLGDSALYLCASSLVGTRSYEQYFGPGTRLTVT.

The V call is TRBV5-4, the J call TRBJ2-1; 13 nucleotides match TRBD2. Trimming took 5 bases from V and 6 from J; bases not matched to a gene: 8. Germline values: CDR1 SGHNT, CDR2 YYREEE (reference sequence). The CDR3 is 16 residues long. CDR3 coding DNA: TGTGCCAGCAGGGGGATGACTAGCGGGGGGCCCAATGAGCAGTTCTTC. This translates into CASRGMTSGGPNEQFF.

V and J are TRBV5-1 and TRBJ2-7; 7 bases agree with TRBD2. The J segment lost 3 bases and the V segment lost 2 bases, leaving 8 bases of the junction unmatched. Germline V CDR1 and CDR2: SGHRS, YFSETQ. This CDR3 region has 15 residues. For the CDR3, the DNA is TGCGCCAGCAGCTTTAACACCCCGGGAGGCTACGAGCAGTACTTC. It yields the protein CASSFNTPGGYEQYF.

The chain employs TRBV9 and TRBJ1-2, with D uncertain. Trimming shortened V by 4 bases and J by 8 bases, and 21 bases separated the two germline ends. Germline V gene data show CDR1 as SGDLS and CDR2 as YYNGEE. The CDR3 length is 15 residues. CDR3 DNA sequence: TGTGCCAGCAGCCAAACTCGCAAGGGTCTCGACGGCTACACCTTC. Protein: CASSQTRKGLDGYTF. Full variable domain (remainder filled in from reference TRBV9 and TRBJ1-2): DSGVTQTPKHLITATGQRVTLRCSPRSGDLSVYWYQQSLDQGLQFLIQYYNGEERAKGNILERFSAQQFPDLHSELNLSSLELGDSALYFCASSQTRKGLDGYTFGSGTRLTVV.

V and J are TRBV2 and TRBJ1-1; D is unresolved. Trimming took off 8 bases at V and 1 base at J, with 11 bases between the two ends. This CDR3 spans 13 amino acids. Germline V gives CDR1 SNHLY, CDR2 FYNNEI. DNA for the CDR3: TGTGCCAGCGAAACGGTGGGGAACACTGAAGCTTTCTTT. Translating it yields CASETVGNTEAFF.

The CDR3 bases are TGTGCCAGCAGTCTGTACGCCTCTATTTGGTCCGCAGATACGCAGTATTTT. It codes for CASSLYASIWSADTQYF. The chain couples TRBV5-5 to TRBJ2-3; D call uncertain. CDR3 length: 17 amino acids. The germline V gene encodes CDR1 SGHKS and CDR2 YYEKEE (reference sequence). With 5 bases removed from V and 4 bases from J, the gap between germline ends came to 23 bases. Filled out from reference TRBV5-5 and TRBJ2-3, the complete variable domain reads DAGVTQSPTHLIKTRGQQVTLRCSPISGHKSVSWYQQVLGQGPQFIFQYYEKEERGRGNFPDRFSARQFPNYSSELNVNALLLGDSALYLCASSLYASIWSADTQYFGPGTRLTVL.

The J gene is TRBJ2-6, the V gene TRBV4-3; TRBD1 or TRBD2 may be the D gene (6 bases each). V was clipped by 2 bases and J by 0 bases, with 17 bases between them. The CDR3 extends over 19 amino acids. Germline assignment: CDR1 LGHNA and CDR2 YSLEER. CDR3 nucleotide sequence: TGCGCCAGCAGCCAAACGGGGGACAATCCCTACTCTGGGGCCAACGTCCTGACTTTC. As protein: CASSQTGDNPYSGANVLTF.

By share, this clone counts as medium-sized. The rearrangement links TRBV14 to TRBJ1-1; D is unresolved. The germline V gene encodes CDR1 SGHDN and CDR2 FVKESK. V was shortened by 0 bases and J by 6 bases, with 5 bases between the two germline ends. The CDR3 loop spans 12 amino acids. In DNA, the CDR3 is TGTGCCAGCAGCCAAGACCGGGCTGAAGCTTTCTTT. This sequence encodes CASSQDRAEAFF.

The chain joins TRBV27 to TRBJ2-7; no reliable D call. CDR3 length: 12 residues. With 6 bases removed from V and 6 bases from J, the gap between germline ends came to 12 bases. The germline V gene has CDR1 MNHEY and CDR2 SMNVEV (reference sequence). CDR3 in DNA: TGTGCCAGCAGCCATCCCCCCGCCGAGCAGTACTTC. Amino acids: CASSHPPAEQYF.

The chain joins TRBV5-8 to TRBJ2-1, with D perhaps matching TRBD1 or TRBD2 (5 bases each). The length of the CDR3 is 13 residues. Deletions cut 0 bases from V and 8 bases from J, with 9 bases between. Per the germline V gene, CDR1 is SGHTS and CDR2 is YDEGEE. CDR3 region: CASSLGGMDEQFF. The CDR3 DNA follows: TGTGCCAGCAGCTTGGGGGGGATGGATGAGCAGTTCTTC. The full variable domain, in which reference TRBV5-8 and TRBJ2-1 provide the parts outside the CDR3, is EAGVTQSPTHLIKTRGQQATLRCSPISGHTSVYWYQQALGLGLQFLLWYDEGEERNRGNFPPRFSGRQFPNYSSELNVNALELEDSALYLCASSLGGMDEQFFGPGTRLTVL.

This clone was seen just once. The CDR3 spells CASSLVGGGDSGANVLTF. DNA of the CDR3: TGTGCCAGCAGCTTGGTGGGCGGCGGGGACTCTGGGGCCAACGTCCTGACTTTC. The chain combines TRBV5-6 with TRBJ2-6; TRBD2 might be the D (6 bases). This CDR3 has 18 residues. Germline V gives CDR1 SGHDT, CDR2 YYEEEE. V lost 0 bases to trimming and J lost 0 bases, with 13 bases between them.

This clone came up once. V gene TRBV19 combines with J gene TRBJ1-3; D is possibly TRBD1 (5 bases). Germline CDR1 is LNHDA and CDR2 is SQIVND (reference sequence). Trimming left V 5 bases short and J 0 bases short, with 11 bases between. CDR3 length: 15 amino acids. CDR3 DNA sequence: TGTGCCAGTAGTTTACAGGCAAGCTCTGGAAACACCATATATTTT. As protein: CASSLQASSGNTIYF.